This TCR beta chain appears in the sequencing data of a study of T-cell reconstitution after alpha-beta-depleted transplantation in children. The authors prepared the TCRbeta library with unique molecular identifiers. TCRdb itself ran the PCR reads through MiXCR, one entry per CDR3 protein. The table records approximately 240,000 distinct CDR3 sequences, around 9.6% of them present only once. CDR1 is MNHEY and CDR2 is SMNVEV in the germline V gene (reference sequence). The CDR3 extends over 13 amino acids. The V end was cut by 2 bases, the J end by 4 bases, with 9 bases between. In this sample, this clonotype turned up a few times.

Specimen: PBMCs from the stem cell graft donor, collected from the stem cell graft. The sequence was collected from a human donor who donated a stem cell graft to a child with acute lymphoblastic leukemia. The V gene is TRBV27, the J gene TRBJ2-7; possibly TRBD1 for D (6 bases). CDR3 residues: CASSLQGLYEQYF. The CDR3 DNA is TGTGCCAGCAGTTTACAGGGGCTGTACGAGCAGTACTTC.